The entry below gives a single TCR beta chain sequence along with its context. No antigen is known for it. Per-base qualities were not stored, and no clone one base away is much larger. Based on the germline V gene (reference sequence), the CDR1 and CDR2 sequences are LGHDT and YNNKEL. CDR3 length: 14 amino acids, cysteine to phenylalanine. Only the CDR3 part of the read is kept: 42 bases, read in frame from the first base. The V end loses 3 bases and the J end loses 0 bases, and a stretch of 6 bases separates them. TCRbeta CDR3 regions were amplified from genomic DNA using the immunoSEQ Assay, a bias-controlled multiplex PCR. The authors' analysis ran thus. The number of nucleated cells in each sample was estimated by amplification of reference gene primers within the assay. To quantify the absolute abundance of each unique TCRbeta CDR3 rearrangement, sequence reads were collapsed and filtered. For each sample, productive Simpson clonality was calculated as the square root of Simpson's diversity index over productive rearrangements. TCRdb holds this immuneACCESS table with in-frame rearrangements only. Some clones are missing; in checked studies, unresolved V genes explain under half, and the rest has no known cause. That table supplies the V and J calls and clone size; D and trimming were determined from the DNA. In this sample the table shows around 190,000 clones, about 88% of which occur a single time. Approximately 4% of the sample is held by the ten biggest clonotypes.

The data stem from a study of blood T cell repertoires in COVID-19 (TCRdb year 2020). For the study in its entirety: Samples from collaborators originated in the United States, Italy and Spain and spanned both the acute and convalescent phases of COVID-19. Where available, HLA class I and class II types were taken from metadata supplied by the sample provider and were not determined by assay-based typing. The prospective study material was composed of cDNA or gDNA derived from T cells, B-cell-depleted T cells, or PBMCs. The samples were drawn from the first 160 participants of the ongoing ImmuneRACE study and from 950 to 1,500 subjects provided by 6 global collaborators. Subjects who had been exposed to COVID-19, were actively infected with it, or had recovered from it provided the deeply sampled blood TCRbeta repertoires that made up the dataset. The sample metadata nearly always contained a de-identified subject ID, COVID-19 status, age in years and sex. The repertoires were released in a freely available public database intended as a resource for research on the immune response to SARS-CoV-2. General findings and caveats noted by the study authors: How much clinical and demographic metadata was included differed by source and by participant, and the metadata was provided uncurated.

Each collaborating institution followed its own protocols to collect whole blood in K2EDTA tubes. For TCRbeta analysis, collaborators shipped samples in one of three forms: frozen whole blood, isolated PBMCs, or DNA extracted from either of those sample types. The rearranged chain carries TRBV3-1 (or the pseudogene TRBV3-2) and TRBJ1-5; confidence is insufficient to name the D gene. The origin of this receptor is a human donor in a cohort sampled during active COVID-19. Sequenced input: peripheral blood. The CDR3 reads CASSQSASNQPQHF. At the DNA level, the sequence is TGTGCCAGCAGCCAGAGCGCTAGCAATCAGCCCCAGCATTTT.